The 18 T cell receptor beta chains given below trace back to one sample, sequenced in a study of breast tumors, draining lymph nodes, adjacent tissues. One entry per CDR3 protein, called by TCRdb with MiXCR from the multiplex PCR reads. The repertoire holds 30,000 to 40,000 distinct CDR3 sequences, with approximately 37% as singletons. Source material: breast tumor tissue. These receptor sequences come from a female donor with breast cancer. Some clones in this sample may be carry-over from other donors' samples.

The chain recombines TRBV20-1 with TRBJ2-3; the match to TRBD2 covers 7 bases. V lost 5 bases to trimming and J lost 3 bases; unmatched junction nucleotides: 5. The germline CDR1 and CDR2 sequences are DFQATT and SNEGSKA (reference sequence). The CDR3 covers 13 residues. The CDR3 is CSAWGGGTDTQYF. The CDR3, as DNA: TGCAGTGCTTGGGGGGGGGGGACAGATACGCAGTATTTT.

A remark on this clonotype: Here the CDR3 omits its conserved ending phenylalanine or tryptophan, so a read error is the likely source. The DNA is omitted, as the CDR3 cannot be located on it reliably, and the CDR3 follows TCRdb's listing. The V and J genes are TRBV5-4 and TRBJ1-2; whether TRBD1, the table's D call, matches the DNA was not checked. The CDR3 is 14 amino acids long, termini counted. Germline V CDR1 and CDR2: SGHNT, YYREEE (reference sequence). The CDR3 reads CASSLEQGNYGYTL.

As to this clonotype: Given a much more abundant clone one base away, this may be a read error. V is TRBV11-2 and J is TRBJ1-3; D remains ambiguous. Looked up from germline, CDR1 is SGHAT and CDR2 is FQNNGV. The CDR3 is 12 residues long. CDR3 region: CASSREGNTMYF. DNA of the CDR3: TGTGCCAGCAGTCGAGAGGGAAACACCATGTATTTT. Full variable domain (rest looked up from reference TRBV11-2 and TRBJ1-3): EAGVAQSPRYKIIEKRQSVAFWCNPISGHATLYWYQQILGQGPKLLIQFQNNGVVDDSQLPKDRFSAERLKGVDSTLKIQPAKLEDSAVYLCASSREGNTMYFGEGSWLTVV.

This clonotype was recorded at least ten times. CDR3 bases: TGTGCCAGCAGCCAAGACGAGGGAAACTATGGCTACACCTTC. Translation gives CASSQDEGNYGYTF. The rearrangement joins TRBV4-2 to TRBJ1-2; D not certain. V lost 0 bases and J lost 2, with 7 bases in between. Germline-derived CDR1 and CDR2 are LGHNA and YNFKEQ. The CDR3 has 14 residues.

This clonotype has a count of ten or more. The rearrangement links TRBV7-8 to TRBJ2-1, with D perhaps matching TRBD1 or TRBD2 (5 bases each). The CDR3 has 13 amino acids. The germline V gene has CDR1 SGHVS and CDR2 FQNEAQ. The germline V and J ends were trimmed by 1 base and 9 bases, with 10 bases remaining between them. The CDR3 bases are TGTGCCAGCAGCTTAGATACTAGGGGTGAGCAGTTCTTC. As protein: CASSLDTRGEQFF.

The CDR3 here is CASSFQSSTDTQYF. As DNA, the CDR3 is TGTGCCAGCAGTTTTCAGTCAAGCACAGATACGCAGTATTTT. V usage is TRBV28 and J usage is TRBJ2-3; D gene uncertain. In germline, CDR1 is MDHEN, CDR2 SYDVKM. CDR3 length equals 14 residues. The ends were cut back, 3 bases at V and 0 bases at J, with 7 bases in the middle.

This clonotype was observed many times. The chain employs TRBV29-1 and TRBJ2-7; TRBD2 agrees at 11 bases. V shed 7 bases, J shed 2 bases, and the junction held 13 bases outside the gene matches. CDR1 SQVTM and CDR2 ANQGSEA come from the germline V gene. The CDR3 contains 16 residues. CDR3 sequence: CSAQKGVAGGPYEQYF. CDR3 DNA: TGCAGCGCGCAAAAGGGGGTAGCGGGAGGGCCCTACGAGCAGTACTTC.

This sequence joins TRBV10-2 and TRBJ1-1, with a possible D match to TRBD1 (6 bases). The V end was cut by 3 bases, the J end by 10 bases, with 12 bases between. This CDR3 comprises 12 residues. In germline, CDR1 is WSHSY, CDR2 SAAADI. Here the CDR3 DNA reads TGCGCCAGCAGTGACGGGGGGCATGGAGCTTTCTTT. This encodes CASSDGGHGAFF.

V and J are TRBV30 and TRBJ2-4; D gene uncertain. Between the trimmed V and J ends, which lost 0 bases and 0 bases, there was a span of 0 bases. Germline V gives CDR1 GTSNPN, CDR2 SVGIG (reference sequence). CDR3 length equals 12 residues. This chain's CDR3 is CAWSVAKNIQYF. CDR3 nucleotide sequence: TGTGCCTGGAGTGTAGCCAAAAACATTCAGTACTTC.

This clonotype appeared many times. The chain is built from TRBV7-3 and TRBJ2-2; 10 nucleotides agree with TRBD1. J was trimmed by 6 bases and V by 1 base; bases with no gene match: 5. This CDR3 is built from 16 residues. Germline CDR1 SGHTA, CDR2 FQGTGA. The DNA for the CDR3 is TGTGCCAGCAGCTTAATGGGGACAGGGGTCGCCGGGGAGCTGTTTTTT. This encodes CASSLMGTGVAGELFF.

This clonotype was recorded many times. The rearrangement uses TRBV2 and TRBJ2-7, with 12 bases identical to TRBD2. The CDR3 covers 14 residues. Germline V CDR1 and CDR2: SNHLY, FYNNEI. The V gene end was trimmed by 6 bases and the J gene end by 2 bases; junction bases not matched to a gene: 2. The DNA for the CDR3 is TGTGCCAGCAGGGCTAGCGGGAGGGCCTACGAGCAGTACTTC. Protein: CASRASGRAYEQYF. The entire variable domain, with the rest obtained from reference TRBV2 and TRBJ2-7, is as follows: EPEVTQTPSHQVTQMGQEVILRCVPISNHLYFYWYRQILGQKVEFLVSFYNNEISEKSEIFDDQFSVERPDGSNFTLKIRSTKLEDSAMYFCASRASGRAYEQYFGPGTRLTVT.

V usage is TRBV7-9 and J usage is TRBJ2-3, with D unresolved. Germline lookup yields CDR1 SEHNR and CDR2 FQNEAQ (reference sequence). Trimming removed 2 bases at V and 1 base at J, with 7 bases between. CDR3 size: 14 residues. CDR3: CASSLRLRTDTQYF. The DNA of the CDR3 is TGTGCCAGCAGCTTACGGCTCCGCACAGATACGCAGTATTTT.

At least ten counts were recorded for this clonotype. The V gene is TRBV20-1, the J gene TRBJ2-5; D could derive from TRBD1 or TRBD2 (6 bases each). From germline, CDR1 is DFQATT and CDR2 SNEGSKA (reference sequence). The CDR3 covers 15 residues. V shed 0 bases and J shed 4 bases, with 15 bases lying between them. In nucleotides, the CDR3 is TGCAGTGCTAGAGACGAAAGGGGGAGGAGAGAGACCCAGTACTTC. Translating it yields CSARDERGRRETQYF.

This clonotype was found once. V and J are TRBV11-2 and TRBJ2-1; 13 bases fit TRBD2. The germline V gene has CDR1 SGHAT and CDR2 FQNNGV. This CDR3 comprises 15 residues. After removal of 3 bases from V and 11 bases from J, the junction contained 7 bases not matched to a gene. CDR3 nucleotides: TGTGCCAGCAGCTTCGGACTAGCGGGAGAAAATAAGCAGTTCTTC. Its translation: CASSFGLAGENKQFF.

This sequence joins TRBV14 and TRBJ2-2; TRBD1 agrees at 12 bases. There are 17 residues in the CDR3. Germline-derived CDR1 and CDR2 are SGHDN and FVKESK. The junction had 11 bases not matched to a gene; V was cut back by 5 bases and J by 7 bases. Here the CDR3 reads CASSKLPGQGAGGELFF. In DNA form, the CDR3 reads TGTGCCAGCAGCAAACTACCGGGACAGGGGGCCGGCGGGGAGCTGTTTTTT. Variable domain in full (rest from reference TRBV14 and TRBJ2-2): EAGVTQFPSHSVIEKGQTVTLRCDPISGHDNLYWYRRVMGKEIKFLLHFVKESKQDESGMPNNRFLAERTGGTYSTLKVQPAELEDSGVYFCASSKLPGQGAGGELFFGEGSRLTVL.

The CDR3 loop reads CASSLVYRGKETQYF. The DNA of the CDR3 is TGTGCCAGCAGCTTAGTTTACAGGGGGAAGGAGACCCAGTACTTC. V is TRBV11-2 and J is TRBJ2-5, with 8 bases lining up with TRBD1. The CDR3 is made up of 15 amino acids. The junction had 6 bases not matched to a gene; V was cut back by 1 base and J by 5 bases. Germline-derived CDR1 and CDR2 are SGHAT and FQNNGV.

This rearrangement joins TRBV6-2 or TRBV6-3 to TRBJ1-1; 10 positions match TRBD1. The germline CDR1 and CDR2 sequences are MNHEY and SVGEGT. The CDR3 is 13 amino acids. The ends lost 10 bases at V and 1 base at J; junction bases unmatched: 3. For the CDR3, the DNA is TGTGCCACGGACAGGGGGGAGAACACTGAAGCTTTCTTT. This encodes CATDRGENTEAFF.

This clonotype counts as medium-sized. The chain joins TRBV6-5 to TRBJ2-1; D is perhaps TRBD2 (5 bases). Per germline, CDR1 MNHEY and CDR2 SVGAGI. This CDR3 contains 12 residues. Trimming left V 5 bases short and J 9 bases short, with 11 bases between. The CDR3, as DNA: TGTGCCAGCAGTCCGACTAATATTGAGCAGTTCTTC. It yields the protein CASSPTNIEQFF.